This TCR beta chain appears in the sequencing data of a study of cytomegalovirus exposure and HLA in healthy donors. PCR primers comprised 60 Vbeta and 13 Jbeta primers. Data came from immunoSEQ multiplex PCR; TCRdb stores just in-frame clones and leaves some out. The listing records 150,000 to 200,000 clones. The TCR sequence derives from a woman in her sixties or seventies in good health and CMV-seronegative. The sample taken for sequencing was PBMCs.

CDR3 region: CASSFGATYEQYF. For the CDR3, the DNA is TGTGCCAGCAGCTTTGGGGCGACCTACGAGCAGTACTTC. The rearrangement joins TRBV7-9 to TRBJ2-7; weak D call: TRBD1 (5 bases). V was shortened by 3 bases and J by 2 bases, with 8 bases between the two germline ends. The germline V gene has CDR1 SEHNR and CDR2 FQNEAQ (reference sequence). This CDR3 region has 13 residues. Full variable domain (rest looked up from reference TRBV7-9 and TRBJ2-7): DTGVSQNPRHKITKRGQNVTFRCDPISEHNRLYWYRQTLGQGPEFLTYFQNEAQLEKSRLLSDRFSAERPKGSFSTLEIQRTEQGDSAMYLCASSFGATYEQYFGPGTRLTVT.